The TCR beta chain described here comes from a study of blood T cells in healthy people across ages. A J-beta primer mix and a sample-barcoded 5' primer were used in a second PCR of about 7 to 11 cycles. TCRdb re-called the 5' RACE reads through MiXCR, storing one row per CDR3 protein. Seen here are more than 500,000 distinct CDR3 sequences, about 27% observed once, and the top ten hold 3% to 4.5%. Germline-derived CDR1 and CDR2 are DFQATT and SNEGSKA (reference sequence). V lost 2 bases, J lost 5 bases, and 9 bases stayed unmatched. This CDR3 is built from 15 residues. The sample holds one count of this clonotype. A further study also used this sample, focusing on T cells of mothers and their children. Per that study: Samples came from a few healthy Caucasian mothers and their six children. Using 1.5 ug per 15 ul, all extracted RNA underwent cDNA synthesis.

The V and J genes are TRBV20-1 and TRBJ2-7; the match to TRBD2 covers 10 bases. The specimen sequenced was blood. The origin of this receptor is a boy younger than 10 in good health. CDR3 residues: CSARLGGTSVHEQYF. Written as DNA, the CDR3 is TGCAGTGCTAGACTCGGAGGGACTAGCGTCCACGAGCAGTACTTC.